This T cell receptor beta chain was found in a study of regulatory T cells in long-lasting Graves disease. The germline CDR1 and CDR2 sequences are LNHDA and SQIVND (reference sequence). Trimming removed 8 bases at V and 1 base at J, with 17 bases between. The CDR3 consists of 15 residues. The table lists this clonotype with many counts. CDR3-region Arm-PCR and iRepertoire HTBI primers produced the TCR beta libraries. TCRdb analysed the multiplex PCR reads with MiXCR anew, one entry per CDR3 protein. The data contain 400,000 to 500,000 distinct CDR3 sequences, 12% to 15% of them singletons. The time point was: newly diagnosed GD, antithyroid drugs for less than 3 months. Construction of the TCR library relied on RNA isolated from PBMCs. The peripheral blood volume drawn was 7 to 10 milliliters, and it was collected into EDTA tubes. The data also belong to a second study, concerning T cells in Graves' hyperthyroidism and ophthalmopathy. Per that paper: Blood held most thyroid clonotypes expanded above 0.001 frequency.

This receptor was obtained from a woman in her forties or fifties with Graves disease. The chain has TRBV19 and TRBJ1-1; perhaps TRBD1 as D (6 bases). The sequenced sample was peripheral blood mononuclear cells (PBMCs), obtained at new diagnosis, from a patient treated with antithyroid drugs. In nucleotides, the CDR3 is TGTGCCAGTGTAAAAAATCCGGGGGCGAACACTGAAGCTTTCTTT. It is translated as CASVKNPGANTEAFF. Variable domain in full (rest from reference TRBV19 and TRBJ1-1): DGGITQSPKYLFRKEGQNVTLSCEQNLNHDAMYWYRQDPGQGLRLIYYSQIVNDFQKGDIAEGYSVSREKKESFPLTVTSAQKNPTAFYLCASVKNPGANTEAFFGQGTRLTVV.